The 15 T cell receptor beta chains below were found in one sample sequenced in a study of blood T cell repertoires in COVID-19. The table came from immunoSEQ multiplex PCR; TCRdb's copy has only in-frame clones and leaves some out. The sample has tens of thousands of clones, around 80% seen once. The specimen was peripheral blood. Receptors originate from a human donor in a cohort sampled during active COVID-19.

The chain employs TRBV7-2 and TRBJ2-7, with 10 bases identical to TRBD2. Germline CDR1 is SGHTA and CDR2 is FQGNSA. The junction had 4 bases not matched to a gene; V was cut back by 6 bases and J by 2 bases. CDR3 length: 14 residues. In DNA form, the CDR3 reads TGTGCCAGCAGGCCTAGCGGGGGCCCCTACGAGCAGTACTTC. It is translated as CASRPSGGPYEQYF.

V usage is TRBV5-6 and J usage is TRBJ1-1; 8 bases are a match to TRBD1. CDR1 is SGHDT, CDR2 YYEEEE, per germline. Trimming removed 2 bases from V and 4 bases from J; junction bases left unmatched: 13. CDR3 length equals 17 residues. The chain's CDR3 is CASSLPGQVTGGTEAFF. The CDR3 DNA reads TGTGCCAGCAGCTTACCGGGACAGGTAACAGGGGGCACTGAAGCTTTCTTT.

Details on this clone: Sequence at one end of the junction differs from germline and may be a read error. The chain has TRBV6-2 or TRBV6-3 and TRBJ2-7; D possibly corresponds to TRBD2 (6 bases). Germline V gene lookup returns CDR1 MNHEY and CDR2 SVGEGT. The CDR3 is made up of 18 amino acids. This chain's CDR3 is CASTYGTFGVRAAYEQYF. The CDR3, as DNA: TGTGCCAGCACTTACGGGACTTTTGGAGTACGGGCGGCCTACGAGCAGTACTTC.

This sequence joins TRBV6-5 and TRBJ1-2; 7 bases align to TRBD1. The CDR3 totals 15 residues. Germline trimming cut 8 bases from V and 3 bases from J; bases unmatched to any gene: 12. Germline V gene sequence: CDR1 MNHEY, CDR2 SVGAGI. In DNA form, the CDR3 reads TGTGCCAGCCGGGACAGTCCCCGGGTAGACTATGGCTACACCTTC. It yields the protein CASRDSPRVDYGYTF.

This clone occurred many times. The V call is TRBV7-9, the J call TRBJ1-4, with a possible D match to TRBD1 (5 bases). Trimming removed 5 bases at V and 7 bases at J, with 14 bases between. Per the germline V gene, CDR1 is SEHNR and CDR2 is FQNEAQ (reference sequence). The CDR3 loop spans 14 amino acids. The CDR3 bases are TGTGCCAGCAGCCTAATACAGGATACTGAAAAACTGTTTTTT. This codes for CASSLIQDTEKLFF.

The chain recombines TRBV5-8 with TRBJ2-7; 10 bases fit TRBD2. V was clipped by 3 bases and J by 0 bases; unmatched bases: 3. The CDR3 contains 15 residues. CDR1 is SGHTS, CDR2 YDEGEE, per germline. CDR3 DNA: TGTGCCAGCAGCTGGACTAGCGGACCCTCCTACGAGCAGTACTTC. Translation: CASSWTSGPSYEQYF.

The chain links TRBV4-3 to TRBJ1-1, with 8 bases lining up with TRBD1. The CDR3 is 13 residues long. Germline CDR1 is LGHNA and CDR2 is YSLEER. With V trimmed by 4 bases and J by 3 bases, 1 base remained unmatched. CDR3: CASSLGQDTEAFF. For the CDR3, the DNA is TGCGCCAGCAGCCTGGGACAGGACACTGAAGCTTTCTTT.

Only one count was recorded for this clone. V and J are TRBV11-2 and TRBJ2-5, with D possibly being TRBD2 (6 bases). Trimming removed 4 bases from V and 4 bases from J, with 16 bases in between. CDR1 SGHAT and CDR2 FQNNGV come from the germline V gene. The CDR3 is made up of 15 amino acids. The CDR3 DNA reads as TGTGCCAGCAGCTCTCCGGGACTCGGAGGAGAGACCCAGTACTTC. Its protein is CASSSPGLGGETQYF. Drawing the rest from reference TRBV11-2 and TRBJ2-5, the complete variable domain is EAGVAQSPRYKIIEKRQSVAFWCNPISGHATLYWYQQILGQGPKLLIQFQNNGVVDDSQLPKDRFSAERLKGVDSTLKIQPAKLEDSAVYLCASSSPGLGGETQYFGPGTRLLVL.

The chain carries TRBV5-1 and TRBJ1-2; tentative D call: TRBD1 (5 bases). CDR3 length: 14 residues. Germline V gene sequence: CDR1 SGHRS, CDR2 YFSETQ. Trimming took off 1 base at V and 5 bases at J, with 12 bases between the two ends. This chain's CDR3 is CASSLSTVTYGYTF. In DNA form, the CDR3 reads TGCGCCAGCAGCTTGTCGACAGTCACTTATGGCTACACCTTC.

The chain has TRBV4-1 and TRBJ1-2; 7 bases fit TRBD1. The CDR3 length is 15 residues. V lost 0 bases and J lost 4; bases outside the gene matches: 5. Germline CDR1 MGHRA, CDR2 YSYEKL. The CDR3 protein is CASSQDGTAFYGYTF. For the CDR3, the DNA is TGCGCCAGCAGCCAAGACGGGACAGCGTTCTATGGCTACACCTTC.

The chain couples TRBV5-4 to TRBJ2-3; D gene unclear. V lost 0 bases and J 6 bases, leaving 17 bases between the germline ends. Germline lookup yields CDR1 SGHNT and CDR2 YYREEE (reference sequence). The CDR3 extends over 16 amino acids. CDR3 nucleotides: TGTGCCAGCAGCTTGGTGAGACACGGCCTTAGGGATACGCAGTATTTT. It is translated as CASSLVRHGLRDTQYF.

The V and J genes are TRBV5-1 and TRBJ2-5; tentative D call: TRBD1 (6 bases). The V gene's germline CDR1 is SGHRS and CDR2 YFSETQ. Deletions cut 2 bases from V and 5 bases from J, with 13 bases between. CDR3 length equals 14 residues. CDR3 sequence (DNA): TGCGCCAGCAGCTTCGGAGGAACAGGGGAGACCCAGTACTTC. Residues: CASSFGGTGETQYF.

DNA for the CDR3: TGTGCCAGCAGCTCGACAGGGTGGTCCGCCGGGGAGCTGTTTTTT. Amino acids: CASSSTGWSAGELFF. The rearrangement uses TRBV5-4 and TRBJ2-2, with 7 bases fitting TRBD1. CDR1 is SGHNT and CDR2 is YYREEE in the germline V gene (reference sequence). Trimming removed 3 bases from V and 6 bases from J; junction bases left unmatched: 8. The CDR3 totals 15 residues.

The table lists this clone with a few counts. The V call is TRBV6-1, the J call TRBJ2-7, with no clear D. The CDR3 has 14 residues. Trimming took off 0 bases at V and 2 bases at J, with 8 bases between the two ends. Germline CDR1 is MNHNS and CDR2 is SASEGT. Here the CDR3 DNA reads TGTGCCAGCAGTGAAGCTCTGAGGACCTACGAGCAGTACTTC. This gives the protein CASSEALRTYEQYF.

This clone showed up just a few times. This rearrangement joins TRBV4-1 to TRBJ2-5, with a possible D match to TRBD2 (6 bases). The V end was cut by 3 bases, the J end by 3 bases, with 17 bases between. CDR1 and CDR2 from the germline V gene are MGHRA and YSYEKL. This CDR3 has 16 residues. CDR3 coding DNA: TGCGCCAGCAGCCAGGACCCAGGAGGAGGGAAAGAGACCCAGTACTTC. The encoded protein is CASSQDPGGGKETQYF.